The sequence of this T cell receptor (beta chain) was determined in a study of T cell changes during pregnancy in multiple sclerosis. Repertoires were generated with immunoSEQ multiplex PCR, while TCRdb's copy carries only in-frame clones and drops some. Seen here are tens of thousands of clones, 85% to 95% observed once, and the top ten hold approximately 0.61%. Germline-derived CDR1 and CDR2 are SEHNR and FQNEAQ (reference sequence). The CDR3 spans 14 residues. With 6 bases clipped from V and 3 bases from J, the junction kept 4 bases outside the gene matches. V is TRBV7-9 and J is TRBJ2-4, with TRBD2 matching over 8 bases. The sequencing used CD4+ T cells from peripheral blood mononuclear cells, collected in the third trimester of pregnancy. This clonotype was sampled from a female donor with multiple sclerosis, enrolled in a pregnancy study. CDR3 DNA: TGTGCCAGCAGTTCCGGGGGGGGCAAAAACATTCAGTACTTC. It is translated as CASSSGGGKNIQYF. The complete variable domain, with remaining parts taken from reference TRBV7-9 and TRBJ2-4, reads DTGVSQNPRHKITKRGQNVTFRCDPISEHNRLYWYRQTLGQGPEFLTYFQNEAQLEKSRLLSDRFSAERPKGSFSTLEIQRTEQGDSAMYLCASSSGGGKNIQYFGAGTRLSVL.